This T cell receptor beta chain was obtained from a study of Graves' ophthalmopathy and Graves' hyperthyroidism. Study background: Sampling took place at initial diagnosis, with peripheral blood obtained before any treatment. Study outcomes and limitations: Its predictions of ophthalmopathy progression gave the model over 65% sensitivity and 72% to 85% specificity.

Trimming cost V 4 bases and J 1 base; bases outside gene matches: 2. CDR1 MDHEN and CDR2 SYDVKM come from the germline V gene. The CDR3 runs to 14 residues. Amplification from RNA transcripts yielded the TCR beta CDR3 regions. HTBI primers primed a first-round RT-PCR, and a second-round multiplex PCR followed. A single record per CDR3 protein comes from TCRdb applying MiXCR to the multiplex PCR reads. The sample shows about 480,000 distinct CDR3 sequences, around an eighth of them seen only once. Many counts were recorded for this clonotype. The antigen is unknown. The receptor comes from a woman aged 25 to 39 with Graves' ophthalmopathy. The specimen was blood. The chain uses TRBV28 and TRBJ1-1; the match to TRBD1 covers 8 bases. CDR3 in amino acids: CASSSDRGNTEAFF. Written as DNA, the CDR3 is TGTGCCAGCAGTTCTGACAGGGGGAACACTGAAGCTTTCTTT.